Listed here are 19 T cell receptor beta chains from one sample, sequenced in a study of beta chain features in type 1 diabetes. Which antigens these TCRs recognize remains unknown. The entirety of the isolated RNA underwent reverse transcription, so expressed TCRB transcripts were sequenced. Using immunoSEQ multiplex PCR, the repertoire was profiled, and TCRdb retains in-frame clones only, with some absent. The sample yields under 300,000 clones, 14% seen once. Study-wide findings and caveats: TCRB CDR3s were moderately but significantly shorter in Type 1 diabetes patients in all four CD4+ subsets.

The specimen was naive CD4+ T cells from blood. Receptor source: a man under 40 with type 1 diabetes.

The chain joins TRBV7-9 to TRBJ2-5, with a tentative D call TRBD1 (6 bases). The V end was cut by 1 base, the J end by 5 bases, with 20 bases between. Germline CDR1 is SEHNR and CDR2 is FQNEAQ (reference sequence). CDR3 length: 17 amino acids. The CDR3 DNA follows: TGTGCCAGCAGCTTAGGGGCCCGACAGGCAGGTCGGGAGACCCAGTACTTC. Translation: CASSLGARQAGRETQYF.

This clone has more than one count but fewer than ten. The chain couples TRBV30 to TRBJ1-2; 7 nucleotides agree with TRBD1. CDR1 is GTSNPN and CDR2 is SVGIG in the germline V gene (reference sequence). V lost 3 bases to trimming and J lost 3 bases; unmatched junction nucleotides: 7. This CDR3 is 14 amino acids long. CDR3: CAWRNSDRDYGYTF. In nucleotides, the CDR3 is TGTGCCTGGAGGAACTCAGACAGGGACTATGGCTACACCTTC.

The chain links TRBV5-1 to TRBJ2-3; 11 bases match TRBD2. J gave up 5 bases and V 4 bases, and 6 bases lay outside the gene matches. Germline-derived CDR1 and CDR2 are SGHRS and YFSETQ. CDR3 length equals 15 residues. CDR3 residues: CASSQAGLAGDTQYF. CDR3 in DNA: TGCGCCAGCAGCCAAGCTGGACTAGCGGGAGATACGCAGTATTTT.

CDR3 coding DNA: TGTGCCAGCAGCTTAAGCCTAGCGGGGTTGGATACGCAGTATTTT. Amino acid sequence: CASSLSLAGLDTQYF. The chain recombines TRBV11-2 with TRBJ2-3; 9 nucleotides line up with TRBD2. The CDR3 extends over 15 amino acids. Germline CDR1 reads SGHAT; CDR2 reads FQNNGV. V shed 2 bases and J 6 bases; nucleotides not matched to a gene: 6.

This clone was observed a handful of times. The chain joins TRBV4-2 to TRBJ2-1, with 12 bases that match TRBD2. Looked up from germline, CDR1 is LGHNA and CDR2 is YNFKEQ. The trim removed 3 bases at V and 0 bases at J, leaving 0 bases unmatched. The CDR3 totals 16 residues. CDR3 bases: TGTGCCAGCAGCCAGACTAGCGGGAGCTCCTACAATGAGCAGTTCTTC. Its protein is CASSQTSGSSYNEQFF.

The chain couples TRBV5-6 to TRBJ1-4; maybe TRBD1 (5 bases). Germline loops: CDR1 SGHDT, CDR2 YYEEEE. The V and J ends lost 1 base and 1 base respectively, with 5 bases between them. The CDR3 has 14 amino acids. CDR3 DNA: TGTGCCAGCAGCTTGACAGGAACTAATGAAAAACTGTTTTTT. Protein sequence: CASSLTGTNEKLFF.

The chain recombines TRBV4-1 with TRBJ2-5, with TRBD2 matching 12 bases. Germline CDR1 reads MGHRA; CDR2 reads YSYEKL. The CDR3 covers 17 residues. Trimming removed 4 bases from V and 7 bases from J; junction bases left unmatched: 13. CDR3 DNA: TGCGCCAGCAGCCCAGGGGTACTAGCGGGAGGTTCCAGGACCCAGTACTTC. Translation: CASSPGVLAGGSRTQYF.

This clone turned up a few times. The chain employs TRBV5-1 and TRBJ2-1; D possibly corresponds to TRBD1 (5 bases). This CDR3 is built from 16 residues. The V end was cut by 0 bases, the J end by 1 base, with 11 bases between. Germline loops: CDR1 SGHRS, CDR2 YFSETQ. CDR3 loop: CASSLGQLISYNEQFF. CDR3 coding DNA: TGCGCCAGCAGCTTGGGACAGCTCATATCCTACAATGAGCAGTTCTTC.

J is TRBJ1-2 and V is TRBV9, with 7 bases aligning to TRBD1. The CDR3 extends over 13 amino acids. Unmatched junction bases numbered 2, after V lost 0 bases and J lost 6 bases. CDR1 SGDLS and CDR2 YYNGEE come from the germline V gene. CDR3 in DNA: TGTGCCAGCAGCGTAGAACAGGGGAATGGCTACACCTTC. Translated: CASSVEQGNGYTF.

In DNA form, the CDR3 reads TGCAGTGCTCCCGCTGGGGCTGGCTACACCTTC. Translating it yields CSAPAGAGYTF. This chain links TRBV20-1 with TRBJ1-2; TRBD1 might be the D (5 bases). The CDR3 spans 11 residues. The V gene lost 5 bases and the J gene lost 7 bases, with 11 bases spanning the gap. Germline V gene data show CDR1 as DFQATT and CDR2 as SNEGSKA (reference sequence).

This sequence joins TRBV7-2 and TRBJ2-3, with TRBD2 identical over 10 bases. After removal of 7 bases from V and 1 base from J, the junction contained 8 bases not matched to a gene. Germline CDR1 is SGHTA and CDR2 is FQGNSA. This CDR3 has 16 amino acids. CDR3 nucleotide sequence: TGTGCCAGCACGCCGAGGAGCGGGGGGGGCACAGATACGCAGTATTTT. This encodes CASTPRSGGGTDTQYF.

This clone was counted only a few times. The V and J genes are TRBV30 and TRBJ2-2; tentative D call: TRBD2 (5 bases). This CDR3 spans 14 amino acids. The germline V gene encodes CDR1 GTSNPN and CDR2 SVGIG (reference sequence). V was pared by 0 bases and J by 6 bases, with 11 bases between. CDR3 residues: CAWSVRFGAGELFF. The DNA of the CDR3 is TGTGCCTGGAGTGTACGATTCGGGGCCGGGGAGCTGTTTTTT.

This chain uses TRBV7-8 with TRBJ2-7, with D perhaps matching TRBD2 (6 bases). Per germline, CDR1 SGHVS and CDR2 FQNEAQ. Trimming shortened V by 5 bases and J by 5 bases, and 16 bases separated the two germline ends. The CDR3 totals 14 residues. This CDR3 is CASSPRLVIDEQYF. The CDR3 nucleotides read TGTGCCAGCAGCCCGAGACTAGTAATCGACGAGCAGTACTTC.

This sequence joins TRBV30 and TRBJ2-2; 7 positions agree with TRBD1. The V gene end was trimmed by 3 bases and the J gene end by 15 bases; junction bases not matched to a gene: 7. Germline V gene data show CDR1 as GTSNPN and CDR2 as SVGIG (reference sequence). The CDR3 is 11 amino acids. As DNA, the CDR3 is TGTGCCTGGAGGGAACCCAGGGGGATGTTTTTT. Translation gives CAWREPRGMFF.

The chain uses TRBV21-1 and TRBJ2-5; the tabulated D call, TRBD2, remains unverified against the DNA. TRBV21-1 has pseudogene status. This CDR3 is 13 amino acids long. As DNA, the CDR3 is TGTGCCGCCGGAATTTATTACGGGGAGACCCAGTACTTC. Protein: CAAGIYYGETQYF.

The chain combines TRBV5-1 with TRBJ2-1; the match to TRBD2 covers 10 bases. The trim removed 5 bases at V and 3 bases at J, leaving 14 bases unmatched. Germline values: CDR1 SGHRS, CDR2 YFSETQ. The CDR3 sequence is 18 residues long. CDR3 sequence (DNA): TGCGCCAGCAGACCCCAGGGGGGCCGGACTAGCGGCTACAATGAGCAGTTCTTC. The encoded protein is CASRPQGGRTSGYNEQFF.

With regard to this clone: Different DNA sequences within this sample yield the same CDR3. This sequence joins TRBV2 and TRBJ2-3, with TRBD2 matching over 11 bases. This CDR3 comprises 15 residues. V lost 4 bases to trimming and J lost 0 bases; unmatched junction nucleotides: 0. Germline CDR1 and CDR2: SNHLY and FYNNEI. CDR3 loop: CASSGLAGSTDTQYF. DNA for the CDR3: TGTGCCAGCAGTGGACTAGCGGGGAGCACAGATACGCAGTATTTT.

V and J are TRBV30 and TRBJ2-7; D is ambiguous. Germline loops: CDR1 GTSNPN, CDR2 SVGIG (reference sequence). The V gene lost 5 bases and the J gene lost 2 bases, with 7 bases spanning the gap. This CDR3 has 11 residues. CDR3 sequence: CAWASAYEQYF. CDR3 DNA: TGTGCCTGGGCCAGCGCCTACGAGCAGTACTTC.

This sequence joins TRBV18 and TRBJ1-1; 8 nucleotides align to TRBD1. J lost 3 bases, V lost 3 bases, and 3 bases had no gene match. Germline V lookup: CDR1 KGHSH, CDR2 LQKENI. CDR3 length: 14 amino acids. CDR3 loop: CASSPLTGDTEAFF. CDR3 nucleotides: TGTGCCAGCTCACCGTTGACAGGGGACACTGAAGCTTTCTTT.